Listed below are T cell receptor beta chains from one sample, sequenced in a study of shared clonotypes between healthy human individuals. Method: immunoSEQ multiplex PCR; TCRdb's copy keeps in-frame clones and lacks some. The table shows about 2.4 million clones, with over 85% occurring only once. Input material: naive CD4+ T cells from PBMCs. Receptors were obtained from a man younger than 35 in good health. Some clones in this sample may be carry-over from other donors' samples. Each CDR3 is given with its conserved first and last residue. D genes are given only for firm matches.

D gene,V gene,J gene,CDR3 length,CDR3 protein
TRBD2,TRBV9,TRBJ2-3,13,CASRKLATDTQYF
TRBD1,TRBV2,TRBJ1-1,13,CASSNDRGTEAFF
TRBD1,TRBV2,TRBJ2-3,15,CASRADRGQADTQYF
NA,TRBV5-1,TRBJ1-1,14,CASSLWPENTEAFF
TRBD1,TRBV7-9,TRBJ1-3,16,CASSLAPRDRANTIYF
NA,TRBV19,TRBJ1-1,14,CASRGGQLNTEAFF
NA,TRBV27,TRBJ2-1,14,CASSLFAGYNEQFF
NA,TRBV5-1,TRBJ2-1,14,CASSTTNSYNEQFF
NA,TRBV18,TRBJ1-2,13,CASSQGRGGGYTF
NA,TRBV27,TRBJ2-7,13,CASSPVGYYEQYF
NA,TRBV28,TRBJ1-3,15,CASSLLDSLGNTIYF
TRBD2,TRBV7-9,TRBJ2-5,14,CASSPIAGVETQYF
NA,TRBV6-6,TRBJ2-7,13,CASNGRGAYEQYF
TRBD1,TRBV28,TRBJ2-2,16,CASSLRQGALTGELFF
NA,TRBV5-1,TRBJ2-6,13,CASLGSGANVLTF
TRBD1,TRBV7-2,TRBJ2-3,15,CASSFNRGSLDTQYF
NA,TRBV25-1,TRBJ2-7,15,CASSDIRLASNEQYF
NA,TRBV11-2,TRBJ1-1,14,CASSFRAVNTEAFF
NA,TRBV2,TRBJ2-7,14,CASSVGSLFYEQYF
NA,TRBV7-2,TRBJ2-1,14,CASSDLTMYNEQFF
NA,TRBV19,TRBJ1-5,17,CASSAVWRGRVQRPQHF
TRBD1,TRBV7-7,TRBJ2-7,15,CASSFSRGPAYEQYF
TRBD2,TRBV9,TRBJ2-1,16,CASSPRGTSDYNEQFF
TRBD1,TRBV13,TRBJ1-3,15,CASSIDRGPGNTIYF
TRBD2,TRBV7-6,TRBJ2-5,14,CASSFIAGTETQYF
NA,TRBV28,TRBJ2-1,12,CASDVGYNEQFF
NA,TRBV6-5,TRBJ1-5,14,CASSYSGIGGPQHF
NA,TRBV28,TRBJ2-3,15,CASSLARWATDTQYF
NA,TRBV6-5,TRBJ1-6,15,CASSGARGNNSPLHF
NA,TRBV5-1,TRBJ2-2,16,CASSLLAEVNTGELFF
TRBD2,TRBV5-1,TRBJ2-7,15,CASSLETSGRHEQYF
NA,TRBV7-2,TRBJ2-1,14,CASSFQTGYNEQFF
NA,TRBV12-5,TRBJ2-7,13,CASGRTPGGEQYF
NA,TRBV16,TRBJ1-5,13,CASSLDGYQPQHF
TRBD2,TRBV13,TRBJ2-7,15,CASSARTSGTYEQYF
NA,TRBV9,TRBJ2-1,17,CASSVVGLESSYNEQFF
NA,TRBV6-6,TRBJ2-2,14,CASLRQINTGELFF
NA,TRBV19,TRBJ2-5,16,CASSIGDIWDQETQYF
NA,TRBV4-1,TRBJ1-2,16,CASSHVGQTVNYGYTF
TRBD1,TRBV6-6,TRBJ2-7,14,CASSRGTGNYEQYF
NA,TRBV2,TRBJ2-4,16,CASSTGGAGAKNIQYF
NA,TRBV11-2,TRBJ2-3,15,CASSLGHQSTDTQYF
NA,TRBV11-3,TRBJ2-1,16,CASSPGRGLSYNEQFF
TRBD2,TRBV7-9,TRBJ2-5,14,CASSFGGREETQYF
TRBD1,TRBV7-3,TRBJ1-1,14,CASSLRDSLTEAFF
TRBD1,TRBV29-1,TRBJ2-2,14,CSVARDRGSGELFF
TRBD2,TRBV18,TRBJ2-1,14,CASSLGLADPEEFF
NA,TRBV7-3,TRBJ1-1,13,CASSSGRNTEAFF
NA,TRBV7-2,TRBJ2-3,16,CASSFRQAPSTDTQYF
TRBD1,TRBV7-8,TRBJ2-5,15,CASTLTGDPAETQYF
NA,TRBV30,TRBJ2-5,14,CAWSIRGNRETQYF
NA,TRBV2,TRBJ2-1,14,CASRDRDFYNEQFF
TRBD1,TRBV7-9,TRBJ2-1,15,CASSTGQGPYNEQFF
TRBD1,TRBV19,TRBJ2-6,17,CASSMEGQGIGANVLTF
NA,TRBV5-6,TRBJ1-2,14,CASSLGHVSGGYTF
TRBD2,TRBV10-1,TRBJ2-5,17,CASSQETSGRALETQYF
NA,TRBV5-1,TRBJ2-5,13,CASSLGLGETQYF
TRBD1,TRBV28,TRBJ2-7,18,CASSLLYLRTGSSYEQYF
NA,TRBV21-1,TRBJ2-1,13,CASSHAAGGEQFF